This T cell receptor beta chain was captured in a study of blood T cell repertoires in COVID-19. Study at large: Whether acute or convalescent, the COVID-19 samples came from the United States, Italy and Spain. The analysed material was cDNA or gDNA that came from T cells, B-cell-depleted T cells, or PBMCs.

V was shortened by 4 bases and J by 0 bases, with 16 bases between the two germline ends. The CDR3 has 17 residues. CDR1 is SEHNR, CDR2 FQNEAQ, per germline (reference sequence). Seattle researchers signed up patients amid active infection and tracked them longitudinally. TCRdb's table, derived via immunoSEQ multiplex PCR, lists solely in-frame clones and lacks some. The sample includes approximately 150,000 clones, approximately 91% of them seen just once. The sequencing sample was made of peripheral blood. The TCR comes from a man younger than 35 with COVID-19, enrolled during active disease. The rearrangement links TRBV7-9 to TRBJ2-1, with a tentative D call TRBD1 (6 bases). In DNA form, the CDR3 reads TGTGCCAGCAGCTCTGGGACATCCGGAAGCTCCTACAATGAGCAGTTCTTC. Amino acids: CASSSGTSGSSYNEQFF. Filled out from reference TRBV7-9 and TRBJ2-1, the complete variable domain reads DTGVSQNPRHKITKRGQNVTFRCDPISEHNRLYWYRQTLGQGPEFLTYFQNEAQLEKSRLLSDRFSAERPKGSFSTLEIQRTEQGDSAMYLCASSSGTSGSSYNEQFFGPGTRLTVL.